Listed here is a single TCR beta chain. Authors' analysis steps: Nucleated cell number was recorded as an estimate derived from reference gene primer amplification. Using immunoSEQ multiplex PCR, the repertoire was profiled, and TCRdb retains in-frame clones only, with some absent. V, J and clone size are taken as reported in that table, and D and trimming were inferred from the DNA itself. This sample has around 81,000 clones, with roughly 84% found just once. This CDR3 comprises 16 residues. From germline, CDR1 is MNHEY and CDR2 SVGEGT. Trimming at V came to 1 base and at J to 7 bases, leaving 8 bases not matched to a gene. The sample belongs to a study of blood T cell repertoires in COVID-19. About the research overall: Donors in the United States, Italy and Spain gave samples during acute or convalescent COVID-19. The analysed material was cDNA or gDNA that came from T cells, B-cell-depleted T cells, or PBMCs.

The receptor comes from a man older than 75 with acute or convalescent COVID-19. This chain links TRBV6-2 or TRBV6-3 with TRBJ2-1, with 9 bases matching TRBD1. Source material: peripheral blood. The CDR3: CASSYLTGTGSNEQFF. CDR3 coding DNA: TGTGCCAGCAGTTACTTAACCGGGACAGGGTCTAATGAGCAGTTCTTC.